Sequencing of this T cell receptor beta chain was carried out in a study of CD8+ T cells in alopecia areata. Study results and caveats: The study found higher clonality in lesional than normal scalp, especially in alopecia totalis/universalis.

Extracted RNA was reverse transcribed into cDNA, the sequencing template. Clones were sequenced by immunoSEQ multiplex PCR, and TCRdb holds only the in-frame ones, with some missing. Among about 180,000 clones listed, roughly 60% were seen once. Remarks on this clone: The target antigen is unknown.

The V gene's germline CDR1 is GTSNPN and CDR2 SVGIG (reference sequence). The CDR3 has 15 residues. V gave up 0 bases and J gave up 7 bases; unmatched junction bases: 8. The sequence was collected from a human donor with alopecia areata. The chain joins TRBV30 to TRBJ1-5, with 8 positions matching TRBD1. Sequenced material: CD4+ T cells sorted from blood, taken at week 0. The CDR3 sequence is CAWSVRSTGVQPQHF. The CDR3 nucleotides are TGTGCCTGGAGTGTACGATCGACAGGGGTACAGCCCCAGCATTTT.